These T cell receptor beta chains were read from a single sample in a study of blood T cell repertoires in COVID-19. Measured with immunoSEQ multiplex PCR; TCRdb has only the in-frame clones, and not every one. The table includes 150,000 to 160,000 clones, roughly 78% detected once. The sample comprised peripheral blood. These receptor sequences come from a man at least 80 years old with acute or convalescent COVID-19. Each CDR3 is given with its conserved first and last residue. The D gene is left open where the match is weak. Rows may omit the clone size; those that give it use once, few, many or a size class.

j_call d_call v_call clone_size cdr3_aa cdr3_nt
TRBJ2-7 TRBD1 TRBV14 many CASSQATGGPYEQYF TGTGCCAGCAGCCAAGCGACAGGGGGACCCTACGAGCAGTACTTC
TRBJ2-3 TRBD2 TRBV5-5 . CASSLPGLVTQYF TGTGCCAGCAGCTTACCGGGACTAGTCACGCAGTATTTT
TRBJ2-1 . TRBV5-1 few CASSLAGGRSSEQFF TGCGCCAGCAGCTTGGCGGGGGGCAGGAGTAGTGAGCAGTTCTTC
TRBJ2-5 . TRBV24-1 . CATSDGQQYQETQYF TGTGCCACCAGTGATGGACAACAGTACCAAGAGACCCAGTACTTC
TRBJ2-7 TRBD1 TRBV5-4 few CASSLGAGQGSYEQYF TGTGCCAGCAGCTTAGGTGCGGGACAGGGTTCCTACGAGCAGTACTTC
TRBJ2-1 . TRBV13 . CASSLGRGSNEQFF TGTGCCAGCAGCTTAGGTAGAGGGTCCAATGAGCAGTTCTTC
TRBJ2-7 TRBD2 TRBV2 . CASSQRLLLAGGSYEQYF TGTGCCAGCAGCCAACGACTCTTACTAGCGGGGGGATCCTACGAGCAGTACTTC
TRBJ2-7 TRBD1 TRBV29-1 . CSVALGQGTPQYF TGCAGCGTTGCACTAGGACAGGGGACCCCGCAGTACTTC
TRBJ1-1 TRBD1 TRBV6-4 . CASSLGQGAITEAFF TGTGCCAGCAGCCTCGGACAGGGGGCGATCACTGAAGCTTTCTTT
TRBJ2-6 . TRBV6-6 once CASSRTQTVSSGANVLTF TGTGCCAGCAGCCGAACCCAGACAGTTAGCTCTGGGGCCAACGTCCTGACTTTC
TRBJ2-1 TRBD2 TRBV10-1 . CASLSGGTAFF TGCGCCAGCCTAAGCGGGGGGACAGCGTTCTTC
TRBJ2-5 . TRBV19 . CASSALQGTQYF TGTGCCAGTAGTGCACTTCAGGGGACCCAGTACTTC
TRBJ1-5 . TRBV7-2 . CASSLGGRGYSNQPQHF TGTGCCAGCAGCTTAGGAGGGAGGGGGTATAGCAATCAGCCCCAGCATTTT
TRBJ2-3 TRBD2 TRBV10-3 . CAISGGVADTQYF TGTGCCATCAGCGGGGGGGTGGCAGATACGCAGTATTTT
TRBJ2-5 TRBD1 TRBV5-1 . CASTQGQGWETQYF TGCGCCAGCACCCAGGGACAGGGGTGGGAGACCCAGTACTTC
TRBJ1-4 TRBD1 TRBV10-3 . CAIRSGTGEANEKLFF TGTGCCATCAGATCCGGGACAGGGGAGGCTAATGAAAAACTGTTTTTT
TRBJ1-6 . TRBV19 . CASSIQGNSPLHF TGTGCCAGTAGTATACAGGGGAATTCACCCCTCCACTTT
TRBJ2-2 . TRBV5-1 . CASRLDPGSNTGELFF TGCGCCAGCAGATTGGACCCGGGATCGAACACCGGGGAGCTGTTTTTT
TRBJ1-1 . TRBV6-2/TRBV6-3 . CASSPGHSRTEAFF TGTGCCAGCAGCCCAGGACACTCGAGGACTGAAGCTTTCTTT